A single TCR beta chain is shown here with its context. Germline V gives CDR1 SNHLY, CDR2 FYNNEI. V was cut by 7 bases and J by 1 base, with 5 bases left in between. The CDR3 covers 12 residues. This sample is part of a study of blood T cell repertoires in COVID-19. Cohort 3 recovery required two negative PCRs, clearance, or symptom resolution. Profiling relied on immunoSEQ multiplex PCR, and the TCRdb table lists in-frame clones only, not all of them. The sample comprises around 250,000 clones, about nine tenths of which are singletons, and roughly 16% rests with the top ten. Sequencing was performed on PBMCs or T cells enriched from blood (not recorded which). The gene calls are TRBV2 and TRBJ2-1; D is unclear. The sequence came from a man aged 18-30 years who had recovered from COVID-19. CDR3 sequence: CASTGSYNEQFF. The CDR3 DNA follows: TGTGCCAGCACGGGTTCCTACAATGAGCAGTTCTTC.